Presented here are 32 T cell receptor beta chains from one specimen sequenced in a study of blood T cells in healthy people across ages (dated by TCRdb to the mid-2010s). Libraries were made using 5' RACE. Sequenced using an Illumina HiSeq 2500. A second roughly 6 to 11 cycle PCR used a sample-barcoded 5' primer and a J-beta primer mix. TCRdb reprocessing: public reads trimmed at Q25 with fastp, clones called with MiXCR, in-frame beta chains kept. Every CDR3 protein is listed once, alongside the most common genes and DNA of its rows. The sample contains about 1 million distinct CDR3 sequences, almost 25% of them found a single time. The ten most abundant clones make up around 0.7% of the sample. In addition, the sample was reused for a study of T cells of mothers and their children.

What was sequenced was blood. The receptors shown here come from a girl aged 2 to 9 in good health.

This clonotype was detected only a few times. The genes are TRBV11-3 and TRBJ2-5; possible D gene TRBD1, 9 bases. TRBJ2-7 explains the end of the DNA better; the J call may be wrong. CDR3 length: 16 residues. Germline CDR1 is SGHNT and CDR2 is YENEEA. The CDR3 sequence: CASSSREGQGFYEQYF. CDR3 nucleotide sequence: TGTGCCAGCAGCTCCCGGGAGGGACAGGGTTTTTACGAGCAGTACTTC.

The chain couples TRBV29-1 to TRBJ1-2; TRBD1 matches at 10 bases. This CDR3 is 13 amino acids long. Germline-derived CDR1 and CDR2 are SQVTM and ANQGSEA. With 7 bases clipped from V and 5 bases from J, the junction kept 7 bases outside the gene matches. The CDR3 bases are TGCAGCGAAGACAGGGGGCTCGTATATGGCTACACCTTC. Translating gives CSEDRGLVYGYTF.

The genes are TRBV29-1 and TRBJ2-5, with D perhaps TRBD1 or TRBD2 (5 bases each). Germline V CDR1 and CDR2: SQVTM, ANQGSEA. The CDR3 runs 13 residues. V was cut by 0 bases and J by 6 bases, with 11 bases left in between. The CDR3 here is CSVEDRSGQTQYF. CDR3 DNA: TGCAGCGTTGAAGATCGCTCGGGGCAGACCCAGTACTTC.

This sequence joins TRBV29-1 and TRBJ2-5; tentative D call: TRBD2 (5 bases). The tail of the sequence fits TRBJ2-1 better, so the J call may be wrong. There are 11 residues in the CDR3. CDR1 is SQVTM, CDR2 ANQGSEA, per germline. The CDR3 DNA reads TGCAGCGTCGGACTTGAGGATGAGCAGTTCTTC. Translated: CSVGLEDEQFF.

The table lists this clonotype with a few counts. A junction end diverges from the germline sequence, so it may reflect a read error. CDR3 DNA: TGTGCTAGCAGCTTAGCGGGATCCCCAGAGACCCAGTACTTC. This gives the protein CASSLAGSPETQYF. The rearrangement joins TRBV7-7 to TRBJ2-5, with 8 bases lining up with TRBD2. The CDR3 runs to 14 residues. CDR1 and CDR2 (germline): SSHAT, FNYEAQ (reference sequence).

This sequence joins TRBV7-3 and TRBJ2-6; D call uncertain. The V end lost 4 bases, the J end lost 1 base, and 11 bases lay between the germline ends. The CDR3 consists of 16 residues. Germline CDR1 SGHTA, CDR2 FQGTGA. The CDR3 bases are TGTGCCAGCAGCTACAATCTTGGATCTGGGGCCAACGTCCTGACTTTC. This encodes CASSYNLGSGANVLTF.

V and J are TRBV12-3 or TRBV12-4 and TRBJ2-5; a possible D gene is TRBD1 (6 bases). The DNA end is more similar to TRBJ2-7, so the J call may be wrong. This CDR3 contains 13 residues. The CDR3 DNA reads TGTGCCAGCAGTTTAAGACAGGCCGACGAGCAGTACTTC. Its protein is CASSLRQADEQYF.

This clonotype was seen more than once but under ten times. V gene TRBV6-6 combines with J gene TRBJ1-4, with D perhaps TRBD1 (5 bases). Trimming stripped 0 bases from V and 8 bases from J, with 10 bases between. Germline V gives CDR1 MNHNY, CDR2 SVGAGI (reference sequence). This CDR3 has 14 residues. The CDR3 reads CASSYSIRGEKLFF. The CDR3, as DNA: TGTGCCAGCAGTTACTCGATCCGGGGGGAAAAACTGTTTTTT.

This clonotype was counted between two and nine times. The chain uses TRBV28 and TRBJ1-2, with D unresolved. CDR3 length: 13 residues. Between the trimmed V and J ends, which lost 7 bases and 7 bases, there was a span of 16 bases. CDR1 and CDR2 from the germline V gene are MDHEN and SYDVKM. The CDR3 DNA reads TGTGCCAGCAACCGGGAGTTCAAGTTTGGCTACACCTTC. Translation gives CASNREFKFGYTF.

This clonotype was detected ten times or more. The chain has TRBV10-3 and TRBJ2-3, with D unclear. This CDR3 comprises 11 residues. CDR1 and CDR2 from the germline V gene are ENHRY and SYGVKD. V was trimmed by 3 bases and J by 3 bases, leaving 1 base between them. CDR3 bases: TGTGCCATCAGTGAAACAGATACGCAGTATTTT. It codes for CAISETDTQYF.

V usage is TRBV6-5 and J usage is TRBJ1-2; D not certain. The CDR3 consists of 12 residues. Trimming shortened V by 8 bases and J by 5 bases, and 12 bases separated the two germline ends. Germline V gene data show CDR1 as MNHEY and CDR2 as SVGAGI. The CDR3 DNA follows: TGTGCCAGCCGCAGGTCGGGTTATGGCTACACCTTC. This translates into CASRRSGYGYTF.

This clonotype was recorded a few times. One end of the junction does not line up with germline, which may come from a read error. V and J are TRBV7-2 and TRBJ2-3; 8 bases are shared with TRBD2. The CDR3 has 16 residues. Germline assignment: CDR1 SGHTA and CDR2 FQGNSA. CDR3 DNA: TGTGCCAGCAGCACGCCCGCGGGGGGCCCCACAGATACGCAGTGTTTT. This gives the protein CASSTPAGGPTDTQCF.

The rearrangement uses TRBV7-6 and TRBJ1-1; D ambiguous. V was shortened by 3 bases and J by 2 bases, with 13 bases between the two germline ends. The germline V gene encodes CDR1 SGHVS and CDR2 FNYEAQ. This CDR3 is 15 amino acids long. CDR3 residues: CASSLLSAVNTEAFF. The DNA of the CDR3 is TGTGCCAGCAGCTTGCTCTCGGCAGTTAACACTGAAGCTTTCTTT.

This clonotype has only a few counts. The chain couples TRBV5-5 to TRBJ2-5, with TRBD1 as a possible D gene (6 bases). TRBJ2-7 explains the end of the DNA better; the J call may be wrong. Germline V gene data show CDR1 as SGHKS and CDR2 as YYEKEE (reference sequence). The CDR3 sequence is 14 residues long. DNA for the CDR3: TGTGCCAGCAGCTTGACAGGGTTTGAACACGAGCAGTACTTC. Protein product: CASSLTGFEHEQYF.

V and J are TRBV7-9 and TRBJ2-7, with D hard to call. Germline-derived CDR1 and CDR2 are SEHNR and FQNEAQ (reference sequence). This CDR3 has 10 amino acids. V lost 11 bases to trimming and J lost 2 bases, with 7 bases between them. For the CDR3, the DNA is TGTGCCTGCGGAGCCTACGAGCAGTACTTC. Its translation: CACGAYEQYF.

In its sample, this clonotype was seen a few times. The rearrangement uses TRBV11-2 and TRBJ2-5, with D possibly matching TRBD1 (6 bases). CDR3 length equals 15 residues. V was trimmed by 1 base and J by 2 bases, leaving 11 bases between them. Germline V CDR1 and CDR2: SGHAT, FQNNGV. The CDR3 is CASSLGDTIQETQYF. CDR3 nucleotides: TGTGCCAGCAGCTTAGGGGACACGATACAAGAGACCCAGTACTTC.

This sequence joins TRBV7-9 and TRBJ2-3; D gene ambiguous. V was cut by 3 bases and J by 6 bases, with 7 bases left in between. CDR1 and CDR2 (germline): SEHNR, FQNEAQ (reference sequence). The CDR3 runs 12 residues. This CDR3 is CASSFGYDTQYF. For the CDR3, the DNA is TGTGCCAGCAGCTTCGGTTACGATACGCAGTATTTT. The full variable domain, rest sourced from reference TRBV7-9 and TRBJ2-3, is DTGVSQNPRHKITKRGQNVTFRCDPISEHNRLYWYRQTLGQGPEFLTYFQNEAQLEKSRLLSDRFSAERPKGSFSTLEIQRTEQGDSAMYLCASSFGYDTQYFGPGTRLTVL.

This chain links TRBV7-2 with TRBJ1-1, with a possible D match to TRBD1 (5 bases). The CDR3 runs 15 residues. From germline, CDR1 is SGHTA and CDR2 FQGNSA. V lost 5 bases and J 1 base, leaving 14 bases between the germline ends. CDR3 region: CASSRDGRTNTEAFF. CDR3 sequence (DNA): TGTGCCAGCAGCCGGGACGGTCGGACGAACACTGAAGCTTTCTTT.

The chain carries TRBV5-1 and TRBJ2-1, with D maybe TRBD2 (5 bases). Trimming shortened V by 5 bases and J by 4 bases, and 10 bases separated the two germline ends. CDR1 is SGHRS, CDR2 YFSETQ, per germline. The CDR3 consists of 13 residues. DNA of the CDR3: TGCGCCAGCAGAGCTAGCAGGTACAATGAGCAGTTCTTC. Protein: CASRASRYNEQFF.

This clonotype showed up just a few times. The rearrangement joins TRBV29-1 to TRBJ2-5; D gene unclear. Per germline, CDR1 SQVTM and CDR2 ANQGSEA. V lost 3 bases and J 1 base, leaving 9 bases between the germline ends. The length of the CDR3 is 13 residues. The CDR3 nucleotides are TGCAGCGTTGAGTTACAGTTCCAAGAGACCCAGTACTTC. Encoded protein: CSVELQFQETQYF.

In its sample, this clonotype was seen a few times. The J gene is TRBJ2-3, the V gene TRBV7-2, with D perhaps matching TRBD2 (5 bases). The CDR3 has 16 amino acids. Germline V gives CDR1 SGHTA, CDR2 FQGNSA. Trimming shortened V by 5 bases and J by 2 bases, and 17 bases separated the two germline ends. Here the CDR3 DNA reads TGTGCCAGCAGCCCCCGGGCAGCGGACCTCACAGATACGCAGTATTTT. Encoded protein: CASSPRAADLTDTQYF.

The V and J genes are TRBV20-1 and TRBJ2-5; D remains unclear. The germline V gene has CDR1 DFQATT and CDR2 SNEGSKA (reference sequence). The CDR3 runs to 13 residues. V dropped 3 bases and J dropped 2 bases, with 10 bases sitting between them. The DNA for the CDR3 is TGCAGTGCTAGCAGAGGAGAGCAAGAGACCCAGTACTTC. Translated: CSASRGEQETQYF.

The V call is TRBV12-3 or TRBV12-4, the J call TRBJ2-2; TRBD1 matches at 9 bases. Germline trimming cut 3 bases from V and 6 bases from J; bases unmatched to any gene: 8. CDR3 length: 16 amino acids. CDR3 in amino acids: CASSLGQGFPPGELFF. CDR3 DNA: TGTGCCAGCAGTTTGGGACAGGGATTCCCTCCCGGGGAGCTGTTTTTT.

The J gene is TRBJ2-3, the V gene TRBV29-1; the match to TRBD2 covers 7 bases. Germline-derived CDR1 and CDR2 are SQVTM and ANQGSEA. The CDR3 covers 16 residues. Trimming removed 1 base from V and 0 bases from J; junction bases left unmatched: 7. The CDR3, as DNA: TGCAGCGTTGAAGCCCTAGCGGTACTTAGCACAGATACGCAGTATTTT. Translated: CSVEALAVLSTDTQYF.

This clonotype was detected only a few times. The chain combines TRBV5-1 with TRBJ2-5; 8 bases align to TRBD1. The V and J ends lost 5 bases and 3 bases, in that order; junction bases with no gene match: 3. Germline CDR1 is SGHRS and CDR2 is YFSETQ. This CDR3 comprises 13 residues. CDR3 in amino acids: CASRDREEETQYF. In DNA, the CDR3 is TGCGCCAGCAGGGACAGGGAGGAAGAGACCCAGTACTTC.

This clonotype has a count of ten or more. The chain links TRBV12-3 or TRBV12-4 to TRBJ1-6, with 9 bases lining up with TRBD1. The ends lost 3 bases at V and 7 bases at J; junction bases unmatched: 1. This CDR3 region has 14 residues. CDR3 amino acids: CASSLGTGNSPLHF. The CDR3 nucleotides read TGTGCCAGCAGTTTGGGGACAGGGAATTCACCCCTCCACTTT.

This chain joins TRBV11-2 and TRBJ2-7; D is undetermined. This CDR3 has 14 residues. Germline CDR1 and CDR2: SGHAT and FQNNGV. The V gene lost 1 base and the J gene lost 0 bases, with 7 bases spanning the gap. The CDR3 region is CASSLAPTSYEQYF. DNA for the CDR3: TGTGCCAGCAGCTTAGCCCCGACCTCCTACGAGCAGTACTTC.

This rearrangement joins TRBV7-6 to TRBJ2-7, with a tentative D call TRBD1 (6 bases). The CDR3 sequence is 14 residues long. In germline, CDR1 is SGHVS, CDR2 FNYEAQ. CDR3 residues: CASQLAGASYEQYF. CDR3 DNA: TGTGCAAGCCAATTGGCAGGGGCATCCTACGAGCAGTACTTC.

This chain links TRBV10-3 with TRBJ2-1; D is undetermined. The J call may be wrong; the DNA end is better matched by TRBJ2-7. The CDR3 length is 12 residues. The germline V gene encodes CDR1 ENHRY and CDR2 SYGVKD. Here the CDR3 reads CAISELQVEQYF. The CDR3 region has the DNA TGTGCCATCAGTGAATTGCAGGTCGAGCAGTACTTC.

The genes are TRBV18 and TRBJ2-7; tentatively, D is TRBD2 (6 bases). The ends were cut back, 3 bases at V and 6 bases at J, with 12 bases in the middle. CDR1 and CDR2 (germline): KGHSH, LQKENI. The CDR3 loop spans 13 amino acids. The CDR3 sequence: CASSPRDSGEQYF. For the CDR3, the DNA is TGTGCCAGCTCACCGCGAGATAGCGGCGAGCAGTACTTC. Combining the CDR3 with reference TRBV18 and TRBJ2-7 gives the whole variable domain NAGVMQNPRHLVRRRGQEARLRCSPMKGHSHVYWYRQLPEEGLKFMVYLQKENIIDESGMPKERFSAEFPKEGPSILRIQQVVRGDSAAYFCASSPRDSGEQYFGPGTRLTVT.

This chain links TRBV2 with TRBJ1-4; D call uncertain. This CDR3 spans 13 amino acids. From germline, CDR1 is SNHLY and CDR2 FYNNEI. The V end lost 3 bases, the J end lost 6 bases, and 8 bases lay between the germline ends. In DNA form, the CDR3 reads TGTGCCAGCAGTGATGGTAGGGATGAAAAACTGTTTTTT. It encodes CASSDGRDEKLFF.

The genes are TRBV7-9 and TRBJ2-5; the D is unclear. The tail of the sequence fits TRBJ2-7 better, so the J call may be wrong. This CDR3 spans 16 amino acids. Germline V lookup: CDR1 SEHNR, CDR2 FQNEAQ (reference sequence). The CDR3 is CASSQTTAPHSYEQYF. The CDR3, as DNA: TGTGCCAGCAGCCAGACAACGGCCCCGCATTCTTACGAGCAGTACTTC.